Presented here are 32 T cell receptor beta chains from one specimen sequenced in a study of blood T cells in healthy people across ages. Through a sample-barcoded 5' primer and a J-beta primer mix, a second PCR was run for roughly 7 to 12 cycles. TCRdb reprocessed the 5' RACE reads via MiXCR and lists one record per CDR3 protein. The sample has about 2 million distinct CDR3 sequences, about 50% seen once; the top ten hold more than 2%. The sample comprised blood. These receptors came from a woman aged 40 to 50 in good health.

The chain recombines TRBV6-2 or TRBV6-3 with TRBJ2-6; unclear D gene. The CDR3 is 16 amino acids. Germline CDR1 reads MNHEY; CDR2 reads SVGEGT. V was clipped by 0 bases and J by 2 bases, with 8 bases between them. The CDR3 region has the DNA TGTGCCAGCAGTTACTCAGGGATTCCTGGGGCCAACGTCCTGACTTTC. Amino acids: CASSYSGIPGANVLTF.

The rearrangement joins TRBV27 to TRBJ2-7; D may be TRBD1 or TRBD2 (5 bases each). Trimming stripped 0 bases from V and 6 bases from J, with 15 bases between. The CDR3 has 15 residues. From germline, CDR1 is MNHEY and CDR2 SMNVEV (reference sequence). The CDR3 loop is CASSLSMGVPSEQYF. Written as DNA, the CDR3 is TGTGCCAGCAGTTTATCGATGGGGGTCCCCTCCGAGCAGTACTTC.

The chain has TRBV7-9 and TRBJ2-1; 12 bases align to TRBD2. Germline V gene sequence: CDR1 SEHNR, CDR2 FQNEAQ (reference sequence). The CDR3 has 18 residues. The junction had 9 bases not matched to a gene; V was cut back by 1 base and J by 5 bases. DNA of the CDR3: TGTGCCAGCAGCTTAGGTATGGGGACTAGCGGGCAGAACAATGAGCAGTTCTTC. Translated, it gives CASSLGMGTSGQNNEQFF. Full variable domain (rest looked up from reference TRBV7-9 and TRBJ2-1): DTGVSQNPRHKITKRGQNVTFRCDPISEHNRLYWYRQTLGQGPEFLTYFQNEAQLEKSRLLSDRFSAERPKGSFSTLEIQRTEQGDSAMYLCASSLGMGTSGQNNEQFFGPGTRLTVL.

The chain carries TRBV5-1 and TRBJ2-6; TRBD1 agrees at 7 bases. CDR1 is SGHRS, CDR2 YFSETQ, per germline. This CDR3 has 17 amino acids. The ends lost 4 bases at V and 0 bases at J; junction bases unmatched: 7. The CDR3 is CASSTRGFASGANVLTF. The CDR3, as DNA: TGCGCCAGCAGCACCAGGGGGTTCGCCTCTGGGGCCAACGTCCTGACTTTC.

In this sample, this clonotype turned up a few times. This CDR3 is CASSQVNENIQYF. The CDR3 coding sequence is TGCGCCAGCAGCCAAGTAAATGAGAACATTCAGTACTTC. This chain links TRBV4-3 with TRBJ2-4; D is ambiguous. The germline V gene has CDR1 LGHNA and CDR2 YSLEER. V was clipped by 1 base and J by 7 bases, with 8 bases between them. This CDR3 is built from 13 residues.

CDR3 in DNA: TGCGCCAGCAGCGTAACACGTAGCGGGGGCCCGTCAGATACGCAGTATTTT. This gives the protein CASSVTRSGGPSDTQYF. This rearrangement joins TRBV5-1 to TRBJ2-3, with 9 bases matching TRBD2. Germline CDR1 is SGHRS and CDR2 is YFSETQ. The V and J ends lost 4 bases and 4 bases, in that order; junction bases with no gene match: 13. The CDR3 loop spans 17 amino acids. Full variable domain (missing parts from reference TRBV5-1 and TRBJ2-3): KAGVTQTPRYLIKTRGQQVTLSCSPISGHRSVSWYQQTPGQGLQFLFEYFSETQRNKGNFPGRFSGRQFSNSRSEMNVSTLELGDSALYLCASSVTRSGGPSDTQYFGPGTRLTVL.

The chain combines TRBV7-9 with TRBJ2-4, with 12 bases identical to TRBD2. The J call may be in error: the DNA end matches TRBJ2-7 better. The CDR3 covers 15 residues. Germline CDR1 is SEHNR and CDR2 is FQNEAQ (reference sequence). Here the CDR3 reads CASSSRGLAGSEQYF. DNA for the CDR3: TGTGCCAGCAGCTCACGGGGACTAGCGGGCTCCGAGCAGTACTTC.

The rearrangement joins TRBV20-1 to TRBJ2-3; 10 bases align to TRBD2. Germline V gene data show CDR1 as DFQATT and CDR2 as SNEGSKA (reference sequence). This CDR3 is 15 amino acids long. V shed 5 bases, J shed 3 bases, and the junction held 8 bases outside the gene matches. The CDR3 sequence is CSASQRTSGTDTQYF. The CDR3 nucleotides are TGCAGTGCTTCCCAGCGGACTAGCGGAACAGATACGCAGTATTTT.

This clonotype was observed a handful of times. CDR3 nucleotide sequence: TGTGCCAGCAGCCGACTCGACGGAAACTATGGCTACACCTTC. Translation gives CASSRLDGNYGYTF. V and J are TRBV3-1 and TRBJ1-2, with D unresolved. V shed 4 bases and J shed 2 bases, with 11 bases lying between them. CDR3 size: 14 residues. Germline lookup yields CDR1 LGHDT and CDR2 YNNKEL (reference sequence).

The CDR3 protein is CASSAPWGSDTQYF. CDR3 coding DNA: TGTGCCAGCAGCGCCCCGTGGGGCTCAGATACGCAGTATTTT. The gene calls are TRBV25-1 and TRBJ2-3; D may be TRBD1 (5 bases). CDR3 length equals 14 residues. V was shortened by 6 bases and J by 4 bases, with 14 bases between the two germline ends. Germline V CDR1 and CDR2: MGHDK, SYGVNS.

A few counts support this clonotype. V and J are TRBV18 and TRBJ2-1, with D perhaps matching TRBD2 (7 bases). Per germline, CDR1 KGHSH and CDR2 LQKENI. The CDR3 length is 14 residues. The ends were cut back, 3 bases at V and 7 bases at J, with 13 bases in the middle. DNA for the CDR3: TGTGCCAGCTCACCGGGGGGGGCGTTGAATGAGCAGTTCTTC. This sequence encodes CASSPGGALNEQFF.

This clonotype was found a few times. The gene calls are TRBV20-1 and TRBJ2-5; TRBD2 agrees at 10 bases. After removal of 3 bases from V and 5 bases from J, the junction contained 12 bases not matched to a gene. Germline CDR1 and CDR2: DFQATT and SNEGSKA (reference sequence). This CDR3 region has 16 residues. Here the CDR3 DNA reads TGCAGTGCTAGTGTAGCGGGGGGCAGGAGAGTGGAGACCCAGTACTTC. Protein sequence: CSASVAGGRRVETQYF.

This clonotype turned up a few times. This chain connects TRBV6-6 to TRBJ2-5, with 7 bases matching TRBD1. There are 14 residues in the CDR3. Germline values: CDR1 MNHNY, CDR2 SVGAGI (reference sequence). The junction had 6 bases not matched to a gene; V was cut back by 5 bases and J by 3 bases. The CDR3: CASSDQQGEETQYF. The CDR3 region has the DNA TGTGCCAGCAGTGACCAGCAGGGGGAAGAGACCCAGTACTTC.

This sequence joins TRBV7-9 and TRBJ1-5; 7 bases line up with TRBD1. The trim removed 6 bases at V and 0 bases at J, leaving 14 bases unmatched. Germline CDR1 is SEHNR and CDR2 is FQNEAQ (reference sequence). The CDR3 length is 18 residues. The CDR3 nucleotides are TGTGCCAGCAGTAGCGGGCGATCCGGGACAGCTAGCAATCAGCCCCAGCATTTT. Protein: CASSSGRSGTASNQPQHF.

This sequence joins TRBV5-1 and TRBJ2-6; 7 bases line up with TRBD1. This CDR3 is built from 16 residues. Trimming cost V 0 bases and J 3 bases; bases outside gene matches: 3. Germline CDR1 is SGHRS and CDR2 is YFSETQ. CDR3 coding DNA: TGCGCCAGCAGCTTGGGAACAGGGGTTGGGGCCAACGTCCTGACTTTC. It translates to CASSLGTGVGANVLTF.

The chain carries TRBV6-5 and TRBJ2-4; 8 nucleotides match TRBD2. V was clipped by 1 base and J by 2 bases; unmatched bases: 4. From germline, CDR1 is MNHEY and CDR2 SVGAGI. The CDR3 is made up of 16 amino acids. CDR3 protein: CASSYFQRGSKNIQYF. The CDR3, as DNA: TGTGCCAGCAGTTACTTTCAGCGGGGGTCCAAAAACATTCAGTACTTC.

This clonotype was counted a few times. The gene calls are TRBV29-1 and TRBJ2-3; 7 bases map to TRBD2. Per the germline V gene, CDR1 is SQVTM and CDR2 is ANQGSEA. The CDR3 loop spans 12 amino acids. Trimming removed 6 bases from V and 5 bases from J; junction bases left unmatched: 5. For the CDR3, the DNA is TGCAGCGTCCTACGGGGGGTAGATACGCAGTATTTT. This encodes CSVLRGVDTQYF.

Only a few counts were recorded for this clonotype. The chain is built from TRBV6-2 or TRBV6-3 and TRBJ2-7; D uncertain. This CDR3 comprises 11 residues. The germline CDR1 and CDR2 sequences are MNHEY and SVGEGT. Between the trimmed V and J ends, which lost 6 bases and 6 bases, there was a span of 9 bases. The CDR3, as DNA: TGTGCCAGCAGAGACGGGCTCGAGCAGTACTTC. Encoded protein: CASRDGLEQYF.

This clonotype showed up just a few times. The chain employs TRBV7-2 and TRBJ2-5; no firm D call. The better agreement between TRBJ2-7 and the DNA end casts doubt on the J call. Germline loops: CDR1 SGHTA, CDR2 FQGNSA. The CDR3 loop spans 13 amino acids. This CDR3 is CASSVVKTYEQYF. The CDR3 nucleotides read TGTGCCAGCAGCGTAGTTAAGACGTACGAGCAGTACTTC.

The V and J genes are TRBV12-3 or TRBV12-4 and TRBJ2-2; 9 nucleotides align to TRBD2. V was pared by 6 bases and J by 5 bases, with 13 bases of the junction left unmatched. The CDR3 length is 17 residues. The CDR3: CASSPSHSGGPTGELFF. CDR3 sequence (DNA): TGTGCCAGCAGCCCCTCCCATAGCGGGGGCCCGACCGGGGAGCTGTTTTTT.

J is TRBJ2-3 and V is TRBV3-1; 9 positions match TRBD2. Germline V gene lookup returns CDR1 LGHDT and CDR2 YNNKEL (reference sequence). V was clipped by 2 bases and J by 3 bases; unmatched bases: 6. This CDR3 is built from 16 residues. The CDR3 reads CASSQSISGGTDTQYF. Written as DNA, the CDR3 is TGTGCCAGCAGCCAAAGCATTAGCGGGGGTACAGATACGCAGTATTTT.

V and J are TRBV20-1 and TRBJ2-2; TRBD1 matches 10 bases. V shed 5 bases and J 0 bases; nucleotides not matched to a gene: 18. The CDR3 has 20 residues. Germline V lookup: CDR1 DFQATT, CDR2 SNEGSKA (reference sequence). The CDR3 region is CSAFFGGTGDLLSNTGELFF. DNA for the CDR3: TGCAGTGCTTTTTTTGGGGGGACAGGGGACCTACTTTCGAACACCGGGGAGCTGTTTTTT.

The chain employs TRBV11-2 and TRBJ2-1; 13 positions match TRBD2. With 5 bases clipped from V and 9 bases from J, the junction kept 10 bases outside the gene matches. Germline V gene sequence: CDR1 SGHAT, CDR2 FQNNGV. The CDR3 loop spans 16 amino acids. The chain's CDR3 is CASSISGTSGIGEQFF. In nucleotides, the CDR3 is TGTGCCAGCAGCATCTCCGGGACTAGCGGGATAGGTGAGCAGTTCTTC.

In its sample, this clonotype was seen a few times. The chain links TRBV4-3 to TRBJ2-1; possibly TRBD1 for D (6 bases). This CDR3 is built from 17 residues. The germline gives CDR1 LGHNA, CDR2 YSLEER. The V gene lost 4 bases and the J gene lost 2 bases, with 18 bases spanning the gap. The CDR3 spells CASSLSTGPTPYNEQFF. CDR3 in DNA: TGCGCCAGCAGCCTTTCTACAGGGCCCACCCCCTACAATGAGCAGTTCTTC.

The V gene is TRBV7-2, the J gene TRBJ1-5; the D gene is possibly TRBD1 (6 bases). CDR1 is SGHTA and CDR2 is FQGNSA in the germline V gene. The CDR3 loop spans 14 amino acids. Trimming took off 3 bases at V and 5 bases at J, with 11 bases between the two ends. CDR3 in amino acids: CASSLDSMYQPQHF. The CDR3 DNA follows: TGTGCCAGCAGCTTGGACAGTATGTATCAGCCCCAGCATTTT.

This CDR3 is CASSGRQGINYGYTF. The CDR3 DNA reads as TGTGCCAGCAGTGGACGACAGGGTATTAACTATGGCTACACCTTC. The V call is TRBV27, the J call TRBJ1-2; 7 bases align to TRBD1. Looked up from germline, CDR1 is MNHEY and CDR2 is SMNVEV (reference sequence). The J segment lost 1 base and the V segment lost 5 bases, leaving 7 bases of the junction unmatched. CDR3 length equals 15 residues.

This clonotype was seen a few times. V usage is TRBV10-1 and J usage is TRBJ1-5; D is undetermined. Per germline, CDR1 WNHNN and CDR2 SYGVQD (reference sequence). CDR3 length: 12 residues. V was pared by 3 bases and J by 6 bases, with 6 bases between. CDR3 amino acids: CASSEGSQPQHF. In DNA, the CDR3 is TGCGCCAGCAGTGAAGGAAGTCAGCCCCAGCATTTT.

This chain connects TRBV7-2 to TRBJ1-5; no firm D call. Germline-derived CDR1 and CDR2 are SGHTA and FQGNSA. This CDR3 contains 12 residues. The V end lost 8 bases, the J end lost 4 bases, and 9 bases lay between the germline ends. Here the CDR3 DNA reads TGTGCCAGCGGCCCTCTTAATCAGCCCCAGCATTTT. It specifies CASGPLNQPQHF.

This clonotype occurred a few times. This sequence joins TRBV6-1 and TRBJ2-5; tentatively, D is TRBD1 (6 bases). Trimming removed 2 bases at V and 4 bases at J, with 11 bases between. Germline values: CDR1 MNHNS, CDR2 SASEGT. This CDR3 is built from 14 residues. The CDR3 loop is CASSEQGRRETQYF. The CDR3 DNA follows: TGTGCCAGCAGTGAACAGGGGCGACGAGAGACCCAGTACTTC.

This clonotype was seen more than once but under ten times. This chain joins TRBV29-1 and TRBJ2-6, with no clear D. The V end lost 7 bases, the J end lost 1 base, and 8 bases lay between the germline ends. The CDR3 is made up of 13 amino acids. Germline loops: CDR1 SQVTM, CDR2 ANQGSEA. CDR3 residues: CSAQRSGANVLTF. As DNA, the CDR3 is TGCAGCGCACAGCGATCTGGGGCCAACGTCCTGACTTTC.

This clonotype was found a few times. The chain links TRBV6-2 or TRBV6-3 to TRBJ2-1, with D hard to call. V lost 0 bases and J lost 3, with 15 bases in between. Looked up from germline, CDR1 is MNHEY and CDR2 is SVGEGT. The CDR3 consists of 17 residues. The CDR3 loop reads CASSYSTPGPNYNEQFF. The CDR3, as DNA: TGTGCCAGCAGTTACTCGACCCCGGGTCCAAACTACAATGAGCAGTTCTTC.

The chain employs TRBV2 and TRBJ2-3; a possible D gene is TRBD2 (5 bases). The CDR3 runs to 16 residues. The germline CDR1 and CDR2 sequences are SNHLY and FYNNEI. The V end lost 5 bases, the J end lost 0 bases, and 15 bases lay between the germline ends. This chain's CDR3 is CASSPDPTGSTDTQYF. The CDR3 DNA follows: TGTGCCAGCAGTCCCGACCCTACGGGGAGCACAGATACGCAGTATTTT.